The rows below give T cell receptor beta chains drawn from one sample of a study of long-term antiretroviral therapy in people with HIV. Sequenced by immunoSEQ multiplex PCR; TCRdb stores in-frame clones only, minus some. The sample holds approximately 17,000 clones, about 78% seen once. The specimen was unsorted PBMCs, collected more than 3.1 years after starting antiretroviral therapy. The source is a woman aged 40 to 49 with HIV. The CDR3 runs from the conserved cysteine through the conserved F or W. Each record gives: J gene, D gene, clone size, V gene, CDR3 protein, CDR3 DNA. D genes are given only for firm matches. Only part of the rows carry a size: once, few, many, or a class if the clone is expanded.

>TRBJ1-1|-|-|TRBV29-1
CSVGQGNTEAFF
TGCAGCGTTGGTCAGGGGAACACTGAAGCTTTCTTT
>TRBJ1-2|-|few|TRBV7-9
CASSLRSTNYGYTF
TGTGCCAGCAGCTTAAGGTCCACTAACTATGGCTACACCTTC
>TRBJ1-3|TRBD1|-|TRBV15
CATSRFRDRDFSGNTIYF
TGTGCCACCAGCAGATTCCGGGACAGAGACTTCTCTGGAAACACCATATATTTT
>TRBJ2-6|-|-|TRBV5-5
CASYTSGANVLTF
TGTGCCAGCTACACCTCTGGGGCCAACGTCCTGACTTTC
>TRBJ2-7|-|-|TRBV5-1
CASSLALGTYEQYF
TGCGCCAGCAGCTTGGCCCTAGGCACCTACGAGCAGTACTTC
>TRBJ2-5|TRBD1|few|TRBV7-2
CASSLVGQGSQETQYF
TGTGCCAGCAGCTTAGTGGGACAGGGCAGCCAAGAGACCCAGTACTTC
>TRBJ2-6|-|-|TRBV27
CASMMGGANVLTF
TGTGCCAGCATGATGGGGGGGGCCAACGTCCTGACTTTC
>TRBJ2-3|TRBD2|-|TRBV9
CASSRDGTSGGTDTQYF
TGTGCCAGCAGCAGAGACGGGACTAGCGGAGGCACAGATACGCAGTATTTT
>TRBJ2-7|TRBD1|-|TRBV6-1
CASRSSGQATYEQYF
TGTGCCAGCAGATCCTCGGGACAGGCTACCTACGAGCAGTACTTC
>TRBJ1-2|TRBD1|-|TRBV6-1
CASSPPDRGKGGYTF
TGTGCCAGCAGTCCACCGGACAGGGGGAAGGGTGGCTACACCTTC
>TRBJ1-1|-|-|TRBV10-3
CAISVGGANTEAFF
TGTGCCATCAGTGTGGGGGGAGCCAACACTGAAGCTTTCTTT
>TRBJ1-1|-|-|TRBV27
CASSLSPTVNTEAFF
TGTGCCAGCAGTTTATCCCCGACAGTGAACACTGAAGCTTTCTTT
>TRBJ2-3|TRBD2|-|TRBV5-1
CASSLASGGSSDTQYF
TGCGCCAGCAGCTTGGCTAGCGGGGGATCGTCGGATACGCAGTATTTT
>TRBJ1-5|TRBD1|-|TRBV5-4
CASSLGGQGFNQPQHF
TGTGCCAGCAGCTTGGGAGGACAGGGGTTCAATCAGCCCCAGCATTTT
>TRBJ2-7|TRBD2|-|TRBV18
CASSPAGGAKYEQYF
TGTGCCAGCTCACCAGCGGGGGGGGCGAAATACGAGCAGTACTTC
>TRBJ2-3|-|-|TRBV5-1
CASSLGDKTTDTQYF
TGCGCCAGCAGCTTAGGGGATAAGACCACAGATACGCAGTATTTT
>TRBJ2-1|TRBD2|-|TRBV10-2
CASSEFEGLAHNEQFF
TGCGCCAGCAGTGAGTTTGAAGGACTAGCACACAATGAGCAGTTCTTC
>TRBJ1-6|-|-|TRBV6-5
CASGWTVKTLHF
TGTGCCAGCGGTTGGACAGTCAAGACCCTCCACTTT
>TRBJ2-2|-|once|TRBV5-1
CASSLSGTNTGELFF
TGCGCCAGCAGCCTGTCCGGGACGAACACCGGGGAGCTGTTTTTT
>TRBJ1-5|TRBD1|-|TRBV6-6
CASRHPGTGDRPQHF
TGTGCCAGCAGGCACCCCGGGACAGGGGATCGGCCCCAGCATTTT
>TRBJ1-1|-|-|TRBV5-6
CASSLGRFTEAFF
TGTGCCAGCAGCTTGGGGAGGTTCACTGAAGCTTTCTTT
>TRBJ1-6|-|-|TRBV6-5
CASSDRLGTLHF
TGTGCCAGCAGTGACAGGCTGGGAACCCTCCACTTT
>TRBJ1-5|TRBD1|few|TRBV10-2
CASSTRQGQATRQPQHF
TGCGCCAGCAGTACCCGACAGGGTCAGGCAACGCGTCAGCCCCAGCATTTT
>TRBJ2-3|-|-|TRBV7-2
CASSLLESLYTQYF
TGTGCCAGCAGCTTATTAGAATCCCTGTACACGCAGTATTTT
>TRBJ1-3|-|few|TRBV2
CASSEDEGRGNTIYF
TGTGCCAGCAGTGAAGACGAGGGGAGGGGAAACACCATATATTTT
>TRBJ1-2|TRBD1|-|TRBV5-5
CASSLARDRANYGYTF
TGTGCCAGCAGCTTGGCCCGGGACAGGGCTAACTATGGCTACACCTTC
>TRBJ2-5|-|-|TRBV2
CASSELAPTLQETQYF
TGTGCCAGCAGTGAGCTAGCACCGACCTTACAAGAGACCCAGTACTTC
>TRBJ2-1|-|-|TRBV2
CASSFGPVNEQFF
TGTGCCAGCAGTTTCGGGCCCGTCAATGAGCAGTTCTTC
>TRBJ2-3|TRBD1|-|TRBV30
CAWRDRALPYF
TGTGCCTGGAGGGACAGGGCCCTACCGTATTTT
>TRBJ1-1|-|-|TRBV29-1
CSVPPAHGGPEAFF
TGCAGCGTCCCCCCAGCCCACGGGGGACCTGAAGCTTTCTTT
>TRBJ2-2|-|-|TRBV29-1
CSVEPSVGELFF
TGCAGCGTTGAACCCTCGGTCGGGGAGCTGTTTTTT
>TRBJ1-2|-|-|TRBV19
CASSIAGPNYGYTF
TGTGCCAGTAGTATAGCAGGGCCTAACTATGGCTACACCTTC
>TRBJ1-2|-|-|TRBV7-9
CASSRVGFEGFYGYTF
TGTGCCAGCAGCCGCGTTGGGTTTGAGGGTTTCTATGGCTACACCTTC
>TRBJ1-2|-|-|TRBV6-5
CASSYSGGSSNYGYTF
TGTGCCAGCAGTTACTCCGGCGGATCCTCTAACTATGGCTACACCTTC
>TRBJ1-2|-|-|TRBV5-4
CASSPDVANYGYTF
TGTGCCAGCAGCCCAGACGTGGCCAACTATGGCTACACCTTC
>TRBJ2-2|-|-|TRBV6-6
CASSYQFSKGTGELFF
TGTGCCAGCAGTTACCAATTTTCTAAGGGCACCGGGGAGCTGTTTTTT
>TRBJ2-1|TRBD1|-|TRBV6-1
CASGTGWVDEQFF
TGTGCCAGCGGGACAGGGTGGGTCGATGAGCAGTTCTTC
>TRBJ2-7|-|-|TRBV7-2
CASSLVEALEQYF
TGTGCCAGCAGCTTAGTTGAAGCGCTCGAGCAGTACTTC
>TRBJ1-2|TRBD1|once|TRBV5-1
CASSSGQGSYGYTF
TGCGCCAGCAGCTCGGGACAGGGAAGCTATGGCTACACCTTC
>TRBJ2-7|TRBD1|-|TRBV6-6
CASSPTGTDTYEQYF
TGTGCCAGCAGTCCAACCGGGACAGACACCTACGAGCAGTACTTC
>TRBJ1-2|-|-|TRBV7-2
CASSSPAGQLTANYGYTF
TGTGCCAGCAGCTCCCCTGCCGGACAGCTTACAGCTAACTATGGCTACACCTTC
>TRBJ2-7|TRBD1|-|TRBV7-9
CASSSSRDRISYEQYF
TGTGCCAGCAGCTCCAGCCGGGACAGAATTTCCTACGAGCAGTACTTC
>TRBJ2-1|-|few|TRBV5-6
CASSPHEGRVGFF
TGTGCCAGCAGCCCTCATGAGGGCAGGGTTGGTTTCTTC
>TRBJ1-1|TRBD1|once|TRBV2
CASRGPGTGANTEAFF
TGTGCCAGCAGGGGTCCCGGGACAGGGGCGAACACTGAAGCTTTCTTT
>TRBJ1-1|-|-|TRBV30
CAWSDAVEAFF
TGTGCCTGGAGTGACGCAGTTGAAGCTTTCTTT
>TRBJ2-7|-|once|TRBV6-1
CATWKTDPYEQYF
TGTGCCACTTGGAAGACCGACCCCTACGAGCAGTACTTC
>TRBJ1-2|-|-|TRBV10-3
CAISVQQGGFYGYTF
TGTGCCATCAGTGTTCAACAGGGCGGGTTTTATGGCTACACCTTC
>TRBJ1-5|-|few|TRBV6-1
CASLWGPNQPQHF
TGTGCCAGCCTCTGGGGCCCGAATCAGCCCCAGCATTTT
>TRBJ1-6|-|-|TRBV5-1
CASSLGRGENSPLHF
TGCGCCAGCAGCTTGGGGCGAGGGGAGAATTCACCCCTCCACTTT
>TRBJ1-2|-|-|TRBV27
CASSLTKSTANYGYTF
TGTGCCAGCAGTTTAACTAAATCGACCGCAAACTATGGCTACACCTTC
>TRBJ1-1|-|few|TRBV30
CAWRGGGTEAFF
TGTGCCTGGAGGGGGGGTGGCACTGAAGCTTTCTTT
>TRBJ2-1|-|-|TRBV5-1
CASSLMGGYNEQFF
TGCGCCAGCAGCTTGATGGGGGGCTACAATGAGCAGTTCTTC
>TRBJ2-5|-|-|TRBV7-2
CASSLVRAARETQYF
TGTGCCAGCAGCTTAGTGCGAGCGGCGAGGGAGACCCAGTACTTC
>TRBJ1-1|-|-|TRBV6-6
CASSPGLETEAFF
TGTGCCAGCAGCCCGGGACTCGAGACTGAAGCTTTCTTT